This TCR beta chain came from a study of Ad26.COV2.S vaccination and SARS-CoV-2 variants. This clone appeared a few times. Its antigen remains unknown. Per the germline V gene, CDR1 is GTSNPN and CDR2 is SVGIG (reference sequence). After removal of 5 bases from V and 1 base from J, the junction contained 3 bases not matched to a gene. This CDR3 is built from 13 residues. Study results and caveats: Vaccinees showed greater spike-specific TCR breadth than placebo recipients.

The repertoire was sequenced with immunoSEQ multiplex PCR; TCRdb's copy has only in-frame clones and lacks some. Of roughly 270,000 clones in the sample, over 75% are singletons; the top ten hold around 3%. Noted treatment: 19 received Ad26.COV2.S at low or high dose, single or two shots; about 5 received placebo; per-sample allocation not given. The samples were gathered on day 63 after the first injection of vaccine or placebo. This receptor was obtained from a person aged 18 to 59 who received the Ad26.COV2.S COVID-19 vaccine or a placebo. Specimen: peripheral blood, collected in a trial of Ad26.COV2.S vaccine versus placebo. V usage is TRBV30 and J usage is TRBJ2-3, with 7 bases that match TRBD2. CDR3 loop: CAWRGRGTDTQYF. For the CDR3, the DNA is TGTGCCTGGCGCGGGAGAGGCACAGATACGCAGTATTTT.